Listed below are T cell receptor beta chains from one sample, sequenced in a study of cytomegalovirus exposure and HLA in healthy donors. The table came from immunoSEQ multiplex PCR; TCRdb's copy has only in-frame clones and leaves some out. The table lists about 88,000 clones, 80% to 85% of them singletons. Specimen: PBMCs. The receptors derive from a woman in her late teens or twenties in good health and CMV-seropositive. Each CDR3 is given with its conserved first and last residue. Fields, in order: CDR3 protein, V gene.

CDR3 protein: CASSLGFGTGESDAYGYTF; V gene: TRBV28
CDR3 protein: CASSQDDGSVTNEKLFF; V gene: TRBV14
CDR3 protein: CAISEGRGTYEQYF; V gene: TRBV10-3
CDR3 protein: CASSFTGMSSYNSPLHF; V gene: TRBV13
CDR3 protein: CASSIQGAGEQFF; V gene: TRBV27
CDR3 protein: CASSYNRASGNTIYF; V gene: TRBV6-5
CDR3 protein: CASSYNRGGHEQYF; V gene: TRBV6-5
CDR3 protein: CASSQAGGSNYGYTF; V gene: TRBV4-1
CDR3 protein: CASSLARGETDTQYF; V gene: TRBV6-5
CDR3 protein: CASSLARREETQYF; V gene: TRBV5-8
CDR3 protein: CASSLDFSMAFKRGYTF; V gene: TRBV11-2
CDR3 protein: CASSVDSGYDSNQPQHF; V gene: TRBV9
CDR3 protein: CASSEWDRDSNQPQHF; V gene: TRBV6-1
CDR3 protein: CASSPWDRVDTGELFF; V gene: TRBV14
CDR3 protein: CASSTRTGGYTF; V gene: TRBV9
CDR3 protein: CAIGGGDRDHNEQFF; V gene: TRBV10-3
CDR3 protein: CASSVAEGGAGNYGYTF; V gene: TRBV9
CDR3 protein: CATSTGDNSPLHF; V gene: TRBV10-1
CDR3 protein: CASSERGETQYF; V gene: TRBV6-1
CDR3 protein: CASGQGAGTGELFF; V gene: TRBV10-3
CDR3 protein: CASSHIPGQNNYGYTF; V gene: TRBV4-1
CDR3 protein: CASSFRGGSNEKLFF; V gene: TRBV5-1
CDR3 protein: CASSLLAGPWETQYF; V gene: TRBV27
CDR3 protein: CASSQDFGTGPETQYF; V gene: TRBV4-3
CDR3 protein: CASSQKPSGQGFTGELFF; V gene: TRBV4-1
CDR3 protein: CASSTLSPYGYTF; V gene: TRBV19
CDR3 protein: CASSLSGLAGGITDTQYF; V gene: TRBV27
CDR3 protein: CASSLLQETQYF; V gene: TRBV28
CDR3 protein: CASSLPPMTGTEQYF; V gene: TRBV7-2
CDR3 protein: CASSFPGNTIYF; V gene: TRBV5-6
CDR3 protein: CAWSLYYEQYF; V gene: TRBV30
CDR3 protein: CASSTRLATQRTEAFF; V gene: TRBV21-1
CDR3 protein: CASSWSGTAILGYTF; V gene: TRBV5-4
CDR3 protein: CASSLSDRDGYGYTF; V gene: TRBV4-2
CDR3 protein: CASPPGGTMGPSSYNSPLHF; V gene: TRBV19
CDR3 protein: CASSWRGASGGAEQFF; V gene: TRBV6-5
CDR3 protein: CASSPTGRTYEQYF; V gene: TRBV10-2
CDR3 protein: CASSERGLGNGYTF; V gene: TRBV9
CDR3 protein: CASSFGGASTDTQYF; V gene: TRBV7-9
CDR3 protein: CASSLLRGTYEQYF; V gene: TRBV28
CDR3 protein: CASSFVGGSGANVLTF; V gene: TRBV28
CDR3 protein: CASSLARSSGSPLHF; V gene: TRBV5-4
CDR3 protein: CASSTGGLNEKLFF; V gene: TRBV11-2
CDR3 protein: CASSETRTGWNTEAFF; V gene: TRBV25-1
CDR3 protein: CASSLEGSGRSYEQYF; V gene: TRBV7-2
CDR3 protein: CASSRGQGGDTQYF; V gene: TRBV7-2
CDR3 protein: CASTSTGRIYGYTF; V gene: TRBV28
CDR3 protein: CATVRGRTSGGKYNEQFF; V gene: TRBV10-3
CDR3 protein: CASSAGLVDYEQYF; V gene: TRBV6-1
CDR3 protein: CASSRGQGLREQYF; V gene: TRBV7-9